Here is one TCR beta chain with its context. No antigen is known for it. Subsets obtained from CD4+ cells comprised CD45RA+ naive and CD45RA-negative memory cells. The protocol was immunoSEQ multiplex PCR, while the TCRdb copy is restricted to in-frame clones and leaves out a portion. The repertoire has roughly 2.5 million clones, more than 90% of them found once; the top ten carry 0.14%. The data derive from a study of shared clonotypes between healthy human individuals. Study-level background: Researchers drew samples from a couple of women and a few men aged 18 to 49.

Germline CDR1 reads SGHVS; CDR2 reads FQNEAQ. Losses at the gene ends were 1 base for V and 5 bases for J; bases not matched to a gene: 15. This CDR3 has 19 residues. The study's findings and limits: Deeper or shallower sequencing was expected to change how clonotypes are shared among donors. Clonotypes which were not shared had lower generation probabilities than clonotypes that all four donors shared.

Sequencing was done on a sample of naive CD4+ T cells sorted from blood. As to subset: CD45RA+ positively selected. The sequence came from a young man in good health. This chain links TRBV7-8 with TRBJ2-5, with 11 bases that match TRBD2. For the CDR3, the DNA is TGTGCCAGCAGCTTAGTCCTGGCGGCTAGCGGGGGGAGGAGGGAGACCCAGTACTTC. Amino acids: CASSLVLAASGGRRETQYF.